The 16 T cell receptor beta chains reported below all come from one sample, sequenced in a study of blood T cell repertoires in COVID-19. Assay used: immunoSEQ multiplex PCR; TCRdb lists only in-frame clones, some missing. The sample has hundreds of thousands of clones, around 89% seen once. The sequencing sample was made of PBMCs or T cells enriched from blood (not recorded which). These receptors all come from a man aged 30-40 years who had recovered from COVID-19.

This clone showed up just a few times. The chain joins TRBV6-5 to TRBJ1-1; perhaps TRBD1 as D (5 bases). The CDR3 length is 14 residues. Germline CDR1 and CDR2: MNHEY and SVGAGI. V was pared by 7 bases and J by 4 bases, with 16 bases between. CDR3 sequence: CASNSGGRVTEAFF. The CDR3 DNA reads TGTGCCAGCAACTCGGGGGGGAGGGTCACTGAAGCTTTCTTT.

This chain links TRBV5-4 with TRBJ2-1, with D perhaps matching TRBD1 (5 bases). V was shortened by 3 bases and J by 9 bases, with 16 bases between the two germline ends. This CDR3 is 14 amino acids long. CDR1 and CDR2 from the germline V gene are SGHNT and YYREEE (reference sequence). For the CDR3, the DNA is TGTGCCAGCAGCTCTCAGGGAAGGACATTTGAGCAGTTCTTC. It encodes CASSSQGRTFEQFF.

The rearrangement joins TRBV7-9 to TRBJ2-7; 11 bases are a match to TRBD2. This CDR3 has 15 amino acids. Per germline, CDR1 SEHNR and CDR2 FQNEAQ (reference sequence). After removal of 6 bases from V and 0 bases from J, the junction contained 4 bases not matched to a gene. The chain's CDR3 is CASRKGTSGSYEQYF. CDR3 in DNA: TGTGCCAGCAGGAAAGGGACTAGCGGCTCCTACGAGCAGTACTTC.

This sequence joins TRBV9 and TRBJ2-2, with D tentatively TRBD1 (5 bases). Germline loops: CDR1 SGDLS, CDR2 YYNGEE. Trimming shortened V by 2 bases and J by 1 base, and 9 bases separated the two germline ends. This CDR3 has 15 amino acids. This CDR3 reads CASSVGTGNTGELFF. CDR3 in DNA: TGTGCCAGCAGCGTCGGTACAGGGAACACCGGGGAGCTGTTTTTT.

This chain links TRBV5-1 with TRBJ2-1; 8 bases map to TRBD1. CDR1 is SGHRS and CDR2 is YFSETQ in the germline V gene. The CDR3 covers 12 residues. V lost 0 bases, J lost 10 bases, and 0 bases stayed unmatched. CDR3 protein: CASSLGQGEQFF. Here the CDR3 DNA reads TGCGCCAGCAGCTTGGGACAGGGGGAGCAGTTCTTC.

The V gene is TRBV6-5, the J gene TRBJ2-7, with TRBD2 as a possible D gene (5 bases). The CDR3 totals 13 residues. Germline CDR1 and CDR2: MNHEY and SVGAGI. V was trimmed by 7 bases and J by 6 bases, leaving 16 bases between them. The CDR3 DNA is TGTGCCAGCACGGTGAGGGAACACGGCGAGCAGTACTTC. It is translated as CASTVREHGEQYF.

This chain connects TRBV28 to TRBJ1-5, with D maybe TRBD1 (6 bases). This CDR3 is 12 amino acids long. The ends were cut back, 9 bases at V and 7 bases at J, with 13 bases in the middle. The germline V gene encodes CDR1 MDHEN and CDR2 SYDVKM. CDR3 coding DNA: TGTGCCAGTTCCCGGGGGGCCCAGCCCCAGCATTTT. As protein: CASSRGAQPQHF.

The chain links TRBV27 to TRBJ2-3, with D uncertain. The CDR3 has 12 residues. With 5 bases removed from V and 4 bases from J, the gap between germline ends came to 7 bases. Germline CDR1 is MNHEY and CDR2 is SMNVEV (reference sequence). DNA of the CDR3: TGTGCCAGCAGTCTTCCCCCAGATACGCAGTATTTT. Amino acid sequence: CASSLPPDTQYF.

The rearrangement joins TRBV7-9 to TRBJ1-1; D not certain. This CDR3 contains 14 residues. Germline assignment: CDR1 SEHNR and CDR2 FQNEAQ (reference sequence). Trimming removed 5 bases from V and 0 bases from J, with 10 bases in between. CDR3 protein: CASSRISMNTEAFF. Here the CDR3 DNA reads TGTGCCAGCAGCCGAATTAGCATGAACACTGAAGCTTTCTTT.

This chain uses TRBV27 with TRBJ2-3, with D hard to call. The CDR3 loop spans 14 amino acids. Trimming removed 6 bases from V and 2 bases from J, with 12 bases in between. Germline V lookup: CDR1 MNHEY, CDR2 SMNVEV (reference sequence). The CDR3 region has the DNA TGTGCCAGCAGCCCCAGATCGTACACAGATACGCAGTATTTT. Translation gives CASSPRSYTDTQYF.

The chain is built from TRBV24-1 and TRBJ1-2; 7 bases map to TRBD1. V lost 2 bases and J lost 6; bases outside the gene matches: 8. The CDR3 loop spans 15 amino acids. Germline V CDR1 and CDR2: KGHDR, SFDVKD. CDR3 sequence: CATSDWTGGAHGYTF. The CDR3 nucleotides are TGTGCCACCAGTGATTGGACAGGTGGGGCACATGGCTACACCTTC.

The genes are TRBV28 and TRBJ2-5; the match to TRBD1 covers 8 bases. Germline values: CDR1 MDHEN, CDR2 SYDVKM. This CDR3 has 13 amino acids. V shed 6 bases and J 5 bases; nucleotides not matched to a gene: 5. CDR3: CASRGRGQETQYF. CDR3 sequence (DNA): TGTGCCAGCAGAGGCAGGGGGCAGGAGACCCAGTACTTC.

This clone appeared a single time. The rearrangement uses TRBV6-5 and TRBJ1-1, with D possibly matching TRBD1 (6 bases). The V gene's germline CDR1 is MNHEY and CDR2 SVGAGI. V lost 5 bases, J lost 2 bases, and 12 bases lay in between. There are 14 residues in the CDR3. For the CDR3, the DNA is TGTGCCAGCAGTAAGGGGGGGATCAACACTGAAGCTTTCTTT. Amino acid sequence: CASSKGGINTEAFF.

This clone was seen more than once but under ten times. J is TRBJ2-7 and V is TRBV4-2; 8 bases are a match to TRBD2. Germline CDR1 reads LGHNA; CDR2 reads YNFKEQ. V lost 4 bases, J lost 1 base, and 15 bases stayed unmatched. This CDR3 comprises 18 residues. For the CDR3, the DNA is TGTGCCAGCAGCCCCCGGGAGGGGTGGGGGACTAGGTCCTACGAGCAGTACTTC. It translates to CASSPREGWGTRSYEQYF.

The chain is built from TRBV12-5 and TRBJ2-3; 7 bases are shared with TRBD2. Losses at the gene ends were 5 bases for V and 3 bases for J; bases not matched to a gene: 8. Germline values: CDR1 LGHNT, CDR2 FRNRAP. The length of the CDR3 is 15 residues. The CDR3 loop reads CASGTSSGWTDTQYF. For the CDR3, the DNA is TGTGCTAGTGGTACCTCTAGCGGCTGGACAGATACGCAGTATTTT.

The CDR3 sequence: CASSLAEAANGYTF. The CDR3 DNA reads TGCGCCAGCAGCTTGGCCGAGGCAGCAAATGGCTACACCTTC. This chain uses TRBV5-1 with TRBJ1-2; D is unresolved. The CDR3 runs 14 residues. CDR1 SGHRS and CDR2 YFSETQ come from the germline V gene. V lost 0 bases and J lost 6, with 12 bases in between.